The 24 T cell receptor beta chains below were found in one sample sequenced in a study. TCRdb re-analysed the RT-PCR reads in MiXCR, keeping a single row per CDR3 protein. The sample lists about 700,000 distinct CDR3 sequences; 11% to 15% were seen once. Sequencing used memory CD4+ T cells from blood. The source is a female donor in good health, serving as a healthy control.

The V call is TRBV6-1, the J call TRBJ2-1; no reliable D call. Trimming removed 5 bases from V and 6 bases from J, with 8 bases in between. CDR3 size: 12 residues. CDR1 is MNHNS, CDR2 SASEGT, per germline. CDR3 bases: TGTGCCAGCAGTATGACGTTCAATGAGCAGTTCTTC. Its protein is CASSMTFNEQFF.

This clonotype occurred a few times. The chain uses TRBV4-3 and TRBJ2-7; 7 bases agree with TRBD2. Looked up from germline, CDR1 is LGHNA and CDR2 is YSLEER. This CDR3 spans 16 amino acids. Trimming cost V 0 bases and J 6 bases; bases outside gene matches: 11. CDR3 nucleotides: TGCGCCAGCAGCCAAGATAAACCCGGGTCGGGGGGCGAGCAGTACTTC. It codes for CASSQDKPGSGGEQYF.

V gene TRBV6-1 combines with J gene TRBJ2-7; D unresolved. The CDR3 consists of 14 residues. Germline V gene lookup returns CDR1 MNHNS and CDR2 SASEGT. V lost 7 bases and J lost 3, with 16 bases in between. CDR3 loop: CASIEFWGGYEQYF. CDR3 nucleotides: TGTGCCAGCATCGAGTTCTGGGGTGGCTACGAGCAGTACTTC.

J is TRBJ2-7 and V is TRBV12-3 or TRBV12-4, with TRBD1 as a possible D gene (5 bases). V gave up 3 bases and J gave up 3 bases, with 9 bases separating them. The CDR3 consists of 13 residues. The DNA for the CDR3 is TGTGCCAGCAGTTTCAGGGTCGGCTACGAGCAGTACTTC. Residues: CASSFRVGYEQYF.

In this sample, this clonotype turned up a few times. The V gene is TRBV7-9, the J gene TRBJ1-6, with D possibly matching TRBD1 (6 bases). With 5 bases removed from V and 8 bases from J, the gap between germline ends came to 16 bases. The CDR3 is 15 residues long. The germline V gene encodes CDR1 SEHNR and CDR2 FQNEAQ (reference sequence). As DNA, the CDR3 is TGTGCCAGCAGCCATTTACAGGGTCGGGATTCACCCCTCCACTTT. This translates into CASSHLQGRDSPLHF.

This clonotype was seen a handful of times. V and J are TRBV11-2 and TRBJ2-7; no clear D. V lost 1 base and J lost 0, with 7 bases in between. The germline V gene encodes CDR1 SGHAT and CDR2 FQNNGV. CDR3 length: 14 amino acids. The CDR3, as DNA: TGTGCCAGCAGCTTAGGGCCGGGCTCCTACGAGCAGTACTTC. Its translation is CASSLGPGSYEQYF.

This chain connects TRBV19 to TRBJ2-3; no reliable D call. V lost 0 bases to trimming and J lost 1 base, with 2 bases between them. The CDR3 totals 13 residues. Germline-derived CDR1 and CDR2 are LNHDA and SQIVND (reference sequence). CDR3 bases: TGTGCCAGTAGTATAGAGGGCACAGATACGCAGTATTTT. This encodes CASSIEGTDTQYF. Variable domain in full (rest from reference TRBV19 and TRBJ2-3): DGGITQSPKYLFRKEGQNVTLSCEQNLNHDAMYWYRQDPGQGLRLIYYSQIVNDFQKGDIAEGYSVSREKKESFPLTVTSAQKNPTAFYLCASSIEGTDTQYFGPGTRLTVL.

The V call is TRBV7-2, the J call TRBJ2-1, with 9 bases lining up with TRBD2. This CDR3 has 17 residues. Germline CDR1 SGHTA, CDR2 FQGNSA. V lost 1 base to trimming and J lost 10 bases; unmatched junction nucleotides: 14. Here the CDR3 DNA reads TGTGCCAGCAGCTTAGAGGGGGGGAGCGGGAGGTTGAGCGAGCAGTTCTTC. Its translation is CASSLEGGSGRLSEQFF.

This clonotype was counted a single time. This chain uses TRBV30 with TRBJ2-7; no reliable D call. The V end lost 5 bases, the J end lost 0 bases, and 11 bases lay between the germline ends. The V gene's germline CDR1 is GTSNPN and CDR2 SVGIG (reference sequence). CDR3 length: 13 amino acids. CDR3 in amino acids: CAWGRISSYEQYF. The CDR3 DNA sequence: TGTGCCTGGGGACGGATAAGCTCCTACGAGCAGTACTTC.

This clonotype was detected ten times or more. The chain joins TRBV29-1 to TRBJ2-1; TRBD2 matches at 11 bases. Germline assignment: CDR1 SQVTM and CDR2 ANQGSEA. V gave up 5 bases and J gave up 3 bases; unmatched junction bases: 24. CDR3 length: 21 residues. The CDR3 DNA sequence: TGCAGCGTTCAGCAGGTCCAATTAGCGGGGGGGCTCACGGGTTTCTACAATGAGCAGTTCTTC. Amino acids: CSVQQVQLAGGLTGFYNEQFF.

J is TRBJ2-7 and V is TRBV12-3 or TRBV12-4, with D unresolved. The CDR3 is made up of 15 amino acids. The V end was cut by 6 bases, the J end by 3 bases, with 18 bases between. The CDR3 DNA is TGTGCCAGCAGAATGGGCCCGGATACCTTCTACGAGCAGTACTTC. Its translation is CASRMGPDTFYEQYF.

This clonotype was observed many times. Here the CDR3 reads CASSPGAGPLHF. The CDR3 DNA sequence: TGTGCCAGCAGCCCTGGTGCTGGACCCCTCCACTTT. This chain connects TRBV11-2 to TRBJ1-6; D is unresolved. The CDR3 extends over 12 amino acids. Per the germline V gene, CDR1 is SGHAT and CDR2 is FQNNGV. The V end lost 5 bases, the J end lost 12 bases, and 11 bases lay between the germline ends.

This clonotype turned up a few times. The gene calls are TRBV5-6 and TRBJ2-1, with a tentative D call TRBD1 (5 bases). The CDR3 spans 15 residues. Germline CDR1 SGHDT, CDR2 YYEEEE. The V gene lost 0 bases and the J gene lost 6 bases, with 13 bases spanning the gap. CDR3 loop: CASSLGQVRGNEQFF. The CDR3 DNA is TGTGCCAGCAGCTTGGGGCAGGTTAGGGGCAATGAGCAGTTCTTC.

The CDR3 region has the DNA TGTGCCAGCTTTTCGGACAGGCGTAATGAAAAACTGTTTTTT. Amino acids: CASFSDRRNEKLFF. J is TRBJ1-4 and V is TRBV6-6; 7 bases fit TRBD1. Trimming at V came to 8 bases and at J to 4 bases, leaving 7 bases not matched to a gene. Germline V gene data show CDR1 as MNHNY and CDR2 as SVGAGI (reference sequence). This CDR3 comprises 14 residues.

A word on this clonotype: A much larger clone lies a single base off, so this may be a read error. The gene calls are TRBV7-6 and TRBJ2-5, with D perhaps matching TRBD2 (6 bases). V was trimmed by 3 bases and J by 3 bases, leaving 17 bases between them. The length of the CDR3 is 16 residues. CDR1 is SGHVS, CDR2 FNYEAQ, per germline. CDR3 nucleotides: TGTGCCAGCAGCTTCCGAAACCGGGGGTACAAAGAGACCCAGTACTTC. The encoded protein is CASSFRNRGYKETQYF.

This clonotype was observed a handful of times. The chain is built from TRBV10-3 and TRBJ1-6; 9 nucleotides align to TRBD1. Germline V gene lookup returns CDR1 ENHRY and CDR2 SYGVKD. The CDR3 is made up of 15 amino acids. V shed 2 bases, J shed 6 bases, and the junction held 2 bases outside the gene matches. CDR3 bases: TGTGCCATCAGTGAGGGGGGACAGGGTAATTCACCCCTCCACTTT. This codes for CAISEGGQGNSPLHF.

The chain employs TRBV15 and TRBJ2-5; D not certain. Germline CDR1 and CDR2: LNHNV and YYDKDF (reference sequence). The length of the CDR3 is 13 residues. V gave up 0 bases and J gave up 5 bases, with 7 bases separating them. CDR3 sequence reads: CATSRDRLETQYF. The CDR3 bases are TGTGCCACCAGCAGAGACCGGTTGGAGACCCAGTACTTC.

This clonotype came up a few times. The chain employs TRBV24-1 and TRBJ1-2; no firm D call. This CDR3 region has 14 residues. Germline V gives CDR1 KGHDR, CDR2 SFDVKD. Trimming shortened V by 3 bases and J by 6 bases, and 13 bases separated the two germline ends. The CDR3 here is CATSDRSAQDGYTF. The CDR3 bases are TGTGCCACCAGTGATCGTTCGGCGCAGGATGGCTACACCTTC.

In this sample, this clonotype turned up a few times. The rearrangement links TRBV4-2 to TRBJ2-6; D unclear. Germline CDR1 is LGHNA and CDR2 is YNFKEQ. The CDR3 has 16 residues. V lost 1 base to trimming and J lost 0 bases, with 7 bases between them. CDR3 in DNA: TGTGCCAGCAGCCAAGTCTCTGACTCTGGGGCCAACGTCCTGACTTTC. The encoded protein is CASSQVSDSGANVLTF.

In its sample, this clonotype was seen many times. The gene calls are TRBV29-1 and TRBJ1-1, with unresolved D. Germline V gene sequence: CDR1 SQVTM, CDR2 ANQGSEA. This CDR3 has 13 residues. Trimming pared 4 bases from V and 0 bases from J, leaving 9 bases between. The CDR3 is CSVVFSLNTEAFF. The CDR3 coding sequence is TGCAGCGTTGTGTTCAGCTTGAACACTGAAGCTTTCTTT.

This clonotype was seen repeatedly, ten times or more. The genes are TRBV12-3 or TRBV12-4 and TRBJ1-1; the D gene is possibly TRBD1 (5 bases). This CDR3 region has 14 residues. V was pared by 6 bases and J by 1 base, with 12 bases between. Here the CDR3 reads CASRNNDRNTEAFF. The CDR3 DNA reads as TGTGCCAGCAGGAATAATGACAGGAACACTGAAGCTTTCTTT.

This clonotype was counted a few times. CDR3 residues: CASSPDQNYEQYF. DNA of the CDR3: TGTGCCAGCTCACCAGACCAGAACTACGAGCAGTACTTC. The V call is TRBV18, the J call TRBJ2-7; D remains unclear. Germline loops: CDR1 KGHSH, CDR2 LQKENI. Trimming left V 2 bases short and J 3 bases short, with 8 bases between. This CDR3 is 13 amino acids long.

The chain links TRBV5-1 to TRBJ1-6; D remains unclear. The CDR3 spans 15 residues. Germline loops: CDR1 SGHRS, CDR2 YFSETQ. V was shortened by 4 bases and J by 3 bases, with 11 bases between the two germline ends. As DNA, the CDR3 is TGCGCCAGCAGCACCGCGGGAGACTATAATTCACCCCTCCACTTT. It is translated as CASSTAGDYNSPLHF.

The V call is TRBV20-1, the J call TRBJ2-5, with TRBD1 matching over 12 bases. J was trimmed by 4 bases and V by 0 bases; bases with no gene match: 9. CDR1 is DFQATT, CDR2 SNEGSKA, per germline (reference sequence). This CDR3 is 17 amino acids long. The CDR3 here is CSARDWRDRGLVETQYF. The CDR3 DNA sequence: TGCAGTGCTAGAGATTGGCGGGACAGGGGGCTAGTAGAGACCCAGTACTTC.